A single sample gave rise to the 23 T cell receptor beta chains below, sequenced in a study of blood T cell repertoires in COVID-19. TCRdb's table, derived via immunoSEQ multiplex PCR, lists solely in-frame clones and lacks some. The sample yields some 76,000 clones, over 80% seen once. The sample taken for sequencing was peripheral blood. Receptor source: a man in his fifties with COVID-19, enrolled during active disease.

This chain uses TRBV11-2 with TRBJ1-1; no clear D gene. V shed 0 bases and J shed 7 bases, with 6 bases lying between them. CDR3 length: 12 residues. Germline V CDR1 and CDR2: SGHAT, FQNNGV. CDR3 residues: CASSLEKSEAFF. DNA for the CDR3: TGTGCCAGCAGCTTAGAGAAGAGTGAAGCTTTCTTT.

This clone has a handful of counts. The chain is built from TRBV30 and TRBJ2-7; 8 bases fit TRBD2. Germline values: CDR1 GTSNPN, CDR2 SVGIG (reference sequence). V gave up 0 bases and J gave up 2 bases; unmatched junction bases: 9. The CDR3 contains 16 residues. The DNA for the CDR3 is TGTGCCTGGAGTGTACAGAATGACGGGAGGGCCTACGAGCAGTACTTC. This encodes CAWSVQNDGRAYEQYF.

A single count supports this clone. For the CDR3, the DNA is TGCGCCAGCAGCTCGGCCCCGGGACTAGCGGGAGAGTACAAAAGAGGTGAGCAGTTCTTC. As protein: CASSSAPGLAGEYKRGEQFF. The gene calls are TRBV5-1 and TRBJ2-1, with 14 positions matching TRBD2. The germline V gene encodes CDR1 SGHRS and CDR2 YFSETQ. The CDR3 has 20 residues. Germline trimming cut 3 bases from V and 9 bases from J; bases unmatched to any gene: 20.

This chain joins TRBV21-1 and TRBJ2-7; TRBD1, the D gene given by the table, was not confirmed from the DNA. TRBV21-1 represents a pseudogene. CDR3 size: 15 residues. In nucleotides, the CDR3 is TGTGCCAGCAGCCTACCCCAGACATTTTTCTACGAGCAGTACTTC. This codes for CASSLPQTFFYEQYF.

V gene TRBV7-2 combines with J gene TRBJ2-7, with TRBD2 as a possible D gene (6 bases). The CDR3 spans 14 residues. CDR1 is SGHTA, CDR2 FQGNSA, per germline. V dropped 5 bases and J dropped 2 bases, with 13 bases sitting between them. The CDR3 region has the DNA TGTGCCAGCAGCCAATCTAGCGTGCCCTACGAGCAGTACTTC. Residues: CASSQSSVPYEQYF.

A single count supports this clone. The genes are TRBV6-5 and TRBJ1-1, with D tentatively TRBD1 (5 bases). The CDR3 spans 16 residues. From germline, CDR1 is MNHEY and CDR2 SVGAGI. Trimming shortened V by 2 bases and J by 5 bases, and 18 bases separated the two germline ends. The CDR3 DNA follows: TGTGCCAGCAGTTACGGCCAACAGGTGGTTGGTACTGAAGCTTTCTTT. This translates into CASSYGQQVVGTEAFF.

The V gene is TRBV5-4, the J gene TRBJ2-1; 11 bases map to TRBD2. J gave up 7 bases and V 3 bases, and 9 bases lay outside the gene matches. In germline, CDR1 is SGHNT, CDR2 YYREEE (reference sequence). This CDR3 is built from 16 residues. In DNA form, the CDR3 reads TGTGCCAGCAGCTCCCGACTAGCGGGATTGGGTAATGAGCAGTTCTTC. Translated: CASSSRLAGLGNEQFF.

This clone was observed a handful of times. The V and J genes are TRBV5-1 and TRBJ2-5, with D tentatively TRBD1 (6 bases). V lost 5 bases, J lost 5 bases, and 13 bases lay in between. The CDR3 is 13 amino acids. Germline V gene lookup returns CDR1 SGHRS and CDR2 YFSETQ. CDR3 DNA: TGCGCCAGCAGTTTCGACAGGTGGGAGACCCAGTACTTC. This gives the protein CASSFDRWETQYF.

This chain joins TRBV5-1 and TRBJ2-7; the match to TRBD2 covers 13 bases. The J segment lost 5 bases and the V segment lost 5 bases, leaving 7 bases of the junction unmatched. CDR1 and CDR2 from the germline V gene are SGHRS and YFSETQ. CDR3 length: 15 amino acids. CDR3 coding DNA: TGCGCCAGCAGTCCAGGACTAGCGGGAGCGGACGAGCAGTACTTC. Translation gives CASSPGLAGADEQYF. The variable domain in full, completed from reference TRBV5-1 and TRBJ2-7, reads KAGVTQTPRYLIKTRGQQVTLSCSPISGHRSVSWYQQTPGQGLQFLFEYFSETQRNKGNFPGRFSGRQFSNSRSEMNVSTLELGDSALYLCASSPGLAGADEQYFGPGTRLTVT.

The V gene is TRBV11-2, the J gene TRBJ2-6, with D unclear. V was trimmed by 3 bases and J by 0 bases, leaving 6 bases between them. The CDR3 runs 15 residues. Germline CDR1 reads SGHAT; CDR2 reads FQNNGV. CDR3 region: CASSFFSSGANVLTF. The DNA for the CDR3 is TGTGCCAGCAGCTTTTTTAGCTCTGGGGCCAACGTCCTGACTTTC.

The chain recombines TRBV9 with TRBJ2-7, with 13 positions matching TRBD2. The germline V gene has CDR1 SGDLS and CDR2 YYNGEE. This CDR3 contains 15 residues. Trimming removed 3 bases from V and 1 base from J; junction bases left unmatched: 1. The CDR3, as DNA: TGTGCCAGCAGCGGGGGACTAGCGGGGTCCTACGAGCAGTACTTC. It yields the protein CASSGGLAGSYEQYF.

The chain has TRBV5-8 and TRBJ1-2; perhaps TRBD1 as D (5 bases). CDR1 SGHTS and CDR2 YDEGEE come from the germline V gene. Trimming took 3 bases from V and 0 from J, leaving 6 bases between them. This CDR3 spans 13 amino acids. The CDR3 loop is CASSWGANYGYTF. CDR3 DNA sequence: TGTGCCAGCAGCTGGGGCGCTAACTATGGCTACACCTTC.

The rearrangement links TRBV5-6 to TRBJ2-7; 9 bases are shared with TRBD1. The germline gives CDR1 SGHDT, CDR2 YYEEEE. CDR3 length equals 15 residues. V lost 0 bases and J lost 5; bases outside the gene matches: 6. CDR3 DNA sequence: TGTGCCAGCAGCTTGGAAGGACAGGGGACCAACGAGCAGTACTTC. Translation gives CASSLEGQGTNEQYF.

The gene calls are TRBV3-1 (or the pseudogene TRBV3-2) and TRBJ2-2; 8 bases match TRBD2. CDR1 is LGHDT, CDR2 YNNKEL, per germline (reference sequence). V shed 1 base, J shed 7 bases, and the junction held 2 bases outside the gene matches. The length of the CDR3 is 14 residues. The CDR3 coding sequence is TGTGCCAGCAGCCAAGGACTAGCGAGCGGGGAGCTGTTTTTT. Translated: CASSQGLASGELFF.

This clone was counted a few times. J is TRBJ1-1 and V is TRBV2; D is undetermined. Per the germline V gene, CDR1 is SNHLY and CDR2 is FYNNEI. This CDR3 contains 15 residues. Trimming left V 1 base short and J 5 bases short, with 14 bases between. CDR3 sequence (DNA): TGTGCCAGCAGTGAAGACGGGATTGTGTGGACTGAAGCTTTCTTT. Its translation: CASSEDGIVWTEAFF.

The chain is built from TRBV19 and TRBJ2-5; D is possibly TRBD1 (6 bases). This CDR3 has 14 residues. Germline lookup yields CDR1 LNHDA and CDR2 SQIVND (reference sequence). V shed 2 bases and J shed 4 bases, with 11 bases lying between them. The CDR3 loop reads CASSINRVAETQYF. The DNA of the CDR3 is TGTGCCAGTAGTATAAACAGGGTGGCAGAGACCCAGTACTTC. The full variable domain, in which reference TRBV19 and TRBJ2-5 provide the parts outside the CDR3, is DGGITQSPKYLFRKEGQNVTLSCEQNLNHDAMYWYRQDPGQGLRLIYYSQIVNDFQKGDIAEGYSVSREKKESFPLTVTSAQKNPTAFYLCASSINRVAETQYFGPGTRLLVL.

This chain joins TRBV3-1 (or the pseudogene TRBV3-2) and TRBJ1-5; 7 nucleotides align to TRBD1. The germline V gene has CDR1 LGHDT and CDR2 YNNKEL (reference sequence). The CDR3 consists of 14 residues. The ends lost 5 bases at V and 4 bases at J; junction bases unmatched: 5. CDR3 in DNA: TGTGCCAGCAGCTCCCGGGACAGTAATCAGCCCCAGCATTTT. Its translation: CASSSRDSNQPQHF.

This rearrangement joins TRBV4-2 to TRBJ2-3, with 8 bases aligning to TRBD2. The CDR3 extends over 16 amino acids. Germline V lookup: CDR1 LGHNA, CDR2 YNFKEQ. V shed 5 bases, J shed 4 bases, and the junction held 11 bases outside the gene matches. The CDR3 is CASSEGGLAGPDTQYF. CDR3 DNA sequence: TGTGCCAGCAGCGAGGGGGGGTTAGCGGGGCCAGATACGCAGTATTTT.

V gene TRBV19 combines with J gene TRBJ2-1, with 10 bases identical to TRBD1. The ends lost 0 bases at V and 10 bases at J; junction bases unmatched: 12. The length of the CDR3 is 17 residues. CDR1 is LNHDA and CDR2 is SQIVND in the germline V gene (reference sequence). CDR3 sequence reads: CASSIDVGQGDFGEQFF. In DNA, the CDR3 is TGTGCCAGTAGTATAGACGTTGGACAGGGGGATTTCGGGGAGCAGTTCTTC. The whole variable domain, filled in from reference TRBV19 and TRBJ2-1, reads DGGITQSPKYLFRKEGQNVTLSCEQNLNHDAMYWYRQDPGQGLRLIYYSQIVNDFQKGDIAEGYSVSREKKESFPLTVTSAQKNPTAFYLCASSIDVGQGDFGEQFFGPGTRLTVL.

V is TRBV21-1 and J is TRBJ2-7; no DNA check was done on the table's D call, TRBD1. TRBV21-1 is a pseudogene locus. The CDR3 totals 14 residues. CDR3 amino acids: CASRAGQGAREQYF. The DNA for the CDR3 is TGTGCCAGCAGGGCCGGACAGGGGGCGCGGGAGCAGTACTTC.

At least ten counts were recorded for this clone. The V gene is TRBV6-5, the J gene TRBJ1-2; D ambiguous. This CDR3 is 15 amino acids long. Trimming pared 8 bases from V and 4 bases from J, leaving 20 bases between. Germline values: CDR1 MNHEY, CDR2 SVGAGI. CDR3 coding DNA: TGTGCCAGCGTCCGGGCGTCCGGAGAGGGCTATGGCTACACCTTC. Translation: CASVRASGEGYGYTF.

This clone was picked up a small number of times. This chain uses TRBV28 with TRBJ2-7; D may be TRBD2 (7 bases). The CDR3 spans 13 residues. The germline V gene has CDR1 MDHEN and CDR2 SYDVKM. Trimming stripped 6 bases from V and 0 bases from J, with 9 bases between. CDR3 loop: CASRRGASYEQYF. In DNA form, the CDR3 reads TGTGCCAGCAGACGGGGGGCCTCCTACGAGCAGTACTTC.

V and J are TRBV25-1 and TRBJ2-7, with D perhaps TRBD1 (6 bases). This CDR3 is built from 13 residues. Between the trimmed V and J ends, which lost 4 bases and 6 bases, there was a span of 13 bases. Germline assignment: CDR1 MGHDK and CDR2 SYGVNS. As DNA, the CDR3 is TGTGCCAGCAGTGGCCCAGACAGGACCGAGCAGTACTTC. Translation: CASSGPDRTEQYF.